This record covers a single T cell receptor (beta chain). Its antigen remains unidentified. The junction differs from germline at one of its ends, possibly a read error. This specimen comes from a study of blood T cell repertoires in COVID-19 (dated by TCRdb to 2018 to 2021). At the level of the whole study: Collaborator samples came from the United States, Italy and Spain and covered acute and convalescent phases of COVID-19. The material from the prospective study consisted of cDNA or gDNA derived from T cells, B-cell-depleted T cells, or PBMCs. Where available, HLA class I and class II types were obtained from metadata supplied by the sample provider rather than from assay-based typing. The repertoires were made available in a free public database intended to serve as a resource for research on the immune response to SARS-CoV-2. A de-identified subject ID, COVID-19 status, age in years and sex were almost always included in the sample metadata. Deeply sampled blood TCRbeta repertoires from subjects exposed to, actively infected with, or recovered from COVID-19 were included in the dataset. The samples were drawn from two sources: the first 160 participants of the ongoing ImmuneRACE study, and fewer than 1,500 subjects contributed by 6 global collaborators. The study at large found these results: Clinical and demographic metadata were provided uncurated, with the amount varying by source and participant.

CDR1 and CDR2 were assigned from the germline V gene (reference sequence) as SEHNR and FQNEAQ. Reading from cysteine to phenylalanine, the CDR3 counts 19 amino acids. Of all the DNA, just the CDR3 is kept, 57 bases in frame from base 1. One collaborating source in Seattle enrolled patients while the patients were actively infected and followed the patients over time throughout the course of disease. The collaborating institutions used their own protocols to collect whole blood in K2EDTA tubes. For TCRbeta analysis, collaborators shipped samples as frozen whole blood, isolated PBMCs, or DNA extracted from either of those sample types. TCRbeta CDR3 regions were amplified from genomic DNA by means of the immunoSEQ Assay, a bias-controlled multiplex PCR. The original pipeline was this. Within the assay, amplification of reference gene primers was used to estimate how many nucleated cells each sample contained. Sequence reads were collapsed and filtered to measure the absolute abundance of every unique TCRbeta CDR3 rearrangement. Productive Simpson clonality was computed per sample as the square root of Simpson's diversity index over productive rearrangements. This is the immuneACCESS table as TCRdb keeps it, with only in-frame sequences that have V and J called. A part of the clones is gone; compared with another copy, unresolved V genes explain less than half, and the rest is unexplained. That table is the source of V, J and clone size, and D and trimming were worked out from the DNA. The sample table records 250,000 or so clones; almost 90% of these occur just once. Of the sample, around 2.3% is held by the ten largest clones.

The receptor was isolated from a woman aged 55 to 70 with COVID-19, enrolled during active disease. The chain is encoded by TRBV7-9 joined to TRBJ1-2, and 7 bases in between align with TRBD1. The source material was peripheral blood. The DNA sequence follows: TGTACCAGCAGCCCCGCCCTTAGGGGGCTAGGGTCTGGTAACTATGGCTACACCTTC. Translation gives CTSSPALRGLGSGNYGYTF.